The 28 T cell receptor beta chains in this list originate from one sample, sequenced in a study of blood T cell repertoires in COVID-19. The assay was immunoSEQ multiplex PCR, and TCRdb's table has in-frame clones only and misses some. Among hundreds of thousands of clones listed, 83% were seen once. The sequenced material came from peripheral blood. These receptors all come from a woman aged 45-60 years with acute or convalescent COVID-19.

This sequence joins TRBV5-4 and TRBJ1-3, with D perhaps matching TRBD1 (6 bases). This CDR3 is 15 amino acids long. Germline CDR1 reads SGHNT; CDR2 reads YYREEE (reference sequence). The V and J ends lost 4 bases and 2 bases respectively, with 13 bases between them. The CDR3 here is CASSKDSAAGNTIYF. As DNA, the CDR3 is TGTGCCAGCAGCAAGGACAGTGCGGCTGGAAACACCATATATTTT.

This clone was recorded only once. The V call is TRBV18, the J call TRBJ2-7; the D is unclear. The V end lost 5 bases, the J end lost 7 bases, and 12 bases lay between the germline ends. In germline, CDR1 is KGHSH, CDR2 LQKENI. This CDR3 comprises 12 residues. CDR3 sequence reads: CASSEMGEEQYF. The CDR3 DNA sequence: TGTGCCAGCTCAGAAATGGGCGAGGAGCAGTACTTC.

The sample holds one count of this clone. The chain employs TRBV28 and TRBJ1-4, with 7 bases lining up with TRBD1. The germline V gene encodes CDR1 MDHEN and CDR2 SYDVKM. This CDR3 has 14 amino acids. With V trimmed by 5 bases and J by 5 bases, 5 bases remained unmatched. The CDR3 is CASSLGQNNEKLFF. The CDR3 nucleotides read TGTGCCAGCAGTCTGGGACAGAACAATGAAAAACTGTTTTTT.

This chain joins TRBV2 and TRBJ2-3, with D possibly TRBD2 on 5 matching bases. Deletions cut 1 base from V and 0 bases from J, with 14 bases between. Germline loops: CDR1 SNHLY, CDR2 FYNNEI. The CDR3 consists of 17 residues. The CDR3 nucleotides are TGTGCCAGCAGTGAAGGCCGGGGAGTATCTAGCACAGATACGCAGTATTTT. It encodes CASSEGRGVSSTDTQYF. Based on the CDR3 plus reference TRBV2 and TRBJ2-3, the full variable domain is EPEVTQTPSHQVTQMGQEVILRCVPISNHLYFYWYRQILGQKVEFLVSFYNNEISEKSEIFDDQFSVERPDGSNFTLKIRSTKLEDSAMYFCASSEGRGVSSTDTQYFGPGTRLTVL.

The rearrangement joins TRBV10-3 to TRBJ1-1; the match to TRBD1 covers 7 bases. V shed 9 bases, J shed 6 bases, and the junction held 7 bases outside the gene matches. The CDR3 runs to 12 residues. Germline CDR1 is ENHRY and CDR2 is SYGVKD. This chain's CDR3 is CAIKGGAAEAFF. The CDR3 DNA reads TGTGCCATAAAAGGGGGCGCCGCTGAAGCTTTCTTT.

This clone was found once. This rearrangement joins TRBV7-9 to TRBJ2-7; 8 bases map to TRBD1. The CDR3 consists of 14 residues. The germline V gene has CDR1 SEHNR and CDR2 FQNEAQ (reference sequence). With 5 bases clipped from V and 5 bases from J, the junction kept 8 bases outside the gene matches. CDR3 sequence (DNA): TGTGCCAGCAGCCGGACAGGGATTAGGAACGAGCAGTACTTC. This translates into CASSRTGIRNEQYF.

This chain links TRBV19 with TRBJ1-4; TRBD1 might be the D (6 bases). V dropped 3 bases and J dropped 6 bases, with 14 bases sitting between them. This CDR3 comprises 15 residues. Per the germline V gene, CDR1 is LNHDA and CDR2 is SQIVND (reference sequence). The CDR3 DNA reads TGTGCCAGTAGTATTGAAGGACAGCTTCATGAAAAACTGTTTTTT. Its translation: CASSIEGQLHEKLFF. The full variable domain, its missing parts supplied by reference TRBV19 and TRBJ1-4, is DGGITQSPKYLFRKEGQNVTLSCEQNLNHDAMYWYRQDPGQGLRLIYYSQIVNDFQKGDIAEGYSVSREKKESFPLTVTSAQKNPTAFYLCASSIEGQLHEKLFFGSGTQLSVL.

The V and J genes are TRBV7-9 and TRBJ2-5; D possibly corresponds to TRBD2 (6 bases). The CDR3 is 14 amino acids. Germline CDR1 reads SEHNR; CDR2 reads FQNEAQ (reference sequence). Trimming took off 5 bases at V and 0 bases at J, with 10 bases between the two ends. CDR3 region: CASSKRRDQETQYF. CDR3 sequence (DNA): TGTGCCAGCAGCAAGCGGAGGGACCAAGAGACCCAGTACTTC.

This clone was seen only once. V is TRBV4-2 and J is TRBJ2-2, with 13 bases that match TRBD2. The CDR3 contains 18 residues. V was clipped by 4 bases and J by 3 bases; unmatched bases: 8. Germline assignment: CDR1 LGHNA and CDR2 YNFKEQ. In DNA, the CDR3 is TGTGCCAGCAGCCGAGGACTAGCGGGGGCTACCTACACCGGGGAGCTGTTTTTT. This gives the protein CASSRGLAGATYTGELFF.

The chain employs TRBV13 and TRBJ2-3; TRBD2 agrees at 13 bases. The germline gives CDR1 PRHDT, CDR2 FYEKMQ (reference sequence). The ends lost 3 bases at V and 0 bases at J; junction bases unmatched: 3. The CDR3 is 17 residues long. CDR3 in amino acids: CASSLGTSGASTDTQYF. CDR3 bases: TGTGCCAGCAGCTTGGGGACTAGCGGGGCTAGCACAGATACGCAGTATTTT. The full variable domain, with the rest looked up from reference TRBV13 and TRBJ2-3, is AAGVIQSPRHLIKEKRETATLKCYPIPRHDTVYWYQQGPGQDPQFLISFYEKMQSDKGSIPDRFSAQQFSDYHSELNMSSLELGDSALYFCASSLGTSGASTDTQYFGPGTRLTVL.

The rearrangement uses TRBV5-8 and TRBJ2-5, with 11 nucleotides matching TRBD2. The germline V gene has CDR1 SGHTS and CDR2 YDEGEE. The CDR3 loop spans 17 amino acids. J gave up 1 base and V 0 bases, and 5 bases lay outside the gene matches. CDR3 loop: CASSLVLAGDGQETQYF. As DNA, the CDR3 is TGTGCCAGCAGCTTGGTACTAGCGGGAGATGGCCAAGAGACCCAGTACTTC.

This chain links TRBV5-4 with TRBJ2-1; D might be TRBD1 (6 bases). This CDR3 has 16 amino acids. The germline CDR1 and CDR2 sequences are SGHNT and YYREEE (reference sequence). Trimming stripped 3 bases from V and 5 bases from J, with 18 bases between. DNA for the CDR3: TGTGCCAGCAGCTCATCAGGGCCTGGGACAAACAATGAGCAGTTCTTC. Amino acids: CASSSSGPGTNNEQFF.

The chain carries TRBV7-3 and TRBJ2-1; 7 bases map to TRBD2. The CDR3 totals 15 residues. With 2 bases clipped from V and 3 bases from J, the junction kept 4 bases outside the gene matches. Germline CDR1 SGHTA, CDR2 FQGTGA. The CDR3 sequence: CASSLLGGGYNEQFF. The CDR3 DNA reads as TGTGCCAGCAGCTTATTAGGCGGGGGCTACAATGAGCAGTTCTTC.

The chain couples TRBV19 to TRBJ2-7; maybe TRBD2 (5 bases). Trimming removed 3 bases at V and 5 bases at J, with 8 bases between. This CDR3 region has 12 residues. Germline assignment: CDR1 LNHDA and CDR2 SQIVND (reference sequence). The CDR3 DNA sequence: TGTGCCAGTAGTATGTCGAGGGACGAGCAGTACTTC. Translated, it gives CASSMSRDEQYF.

The chain links TRBV28 to TRBJ1-2, with 7 bases that match TRBD1. This CDR3 is 15 amino acids long. CDR1 is MDHEN, CDR2 SYDVKM, per germline. V lost 3 bases, J lost 7 bases, and 11 bases stayed unmatched. This CDR3 reads CASSLRQGALVGYTF. The CDR3 DNA reads as TGTGCCAGCAGTTTGCGACAGGGTGCACTTGTTGGCTACACCTTC.

This clone was observed once. The chain employs TRBV30 and TRBJ1-6, with D unresolved. Germline CDR1 is GTSNPN and CDR2 is SVGIG (reference sequence). The CDR3 runs to 13 residues. The V and J ends lost 3 bases and 3 bases respectively, with 6 bases between them. CDR3 bases: TGTGCCTGGAGCCGCGACTATAATTCACCCCTCCACTTT. Translation: CAWSRDYNSPLHF.

The chain uses TRBV14 and TRBJ1-6; 9 bases agree with TRBD1. The germline CDR1 and CDR2 sequences are SGHDN and FVKESK. V gave up 5 bases and J gave up 7 bases; unmatched junction bases: 9. This CDR3 is 16 amino acids long. CDR3 in DNA: TGTGCCAGCAGCAGGGATTGGGGACAGGGCAATTCACCCCTCCACTTT. Residues: CASSRDWGQGNSPLHF.

The rearrangement joins TRBV1 to TRBJ1-2. TRBV1 has pseudogene status. The CDR3 contains 16 residues. CDR3 amino acids: CTSSQVLTGSFGGYTF. DNA for the CDR3: TGCACCAGCAGCCAAGTACTGACGGGTTCGTTCGGGGGCTACACCTTC.

This rearrangement joins TRBV19 to TRBJ2-7; 9 nucleotides align to TRBD1. Unmatched junction bases numbered 2, after V lost 0 bases and J lost 5 bases. CDR1 is LNHDA, CDR2 SQIVND, per germline (reference sequence). CDR3 length equals 14 residues. CDR3 loop: CASSIDGTGNEQYF. In DNA form, the CDR3 reads TGTGCCAGTAGTATAGACGGGACAGGGAACGAGCAGTACTTC.

The V call is TRBV5-1, the J call TRBJ1-1; 9 nucleotides agree with TRBD1. Germline CDR1 and CDR2: SGHRS and YFSETQ. CDR3 length: 15 amino acids. The junction had 4 bases not matched to a gene; V was cut back by 3 bases and J by 1 base. The CDR3 DNA follows: TGCGCCAGCAGCTCGGGACAGGGTGGGAACACTGAAGCTTTCTTT. Its protein product is CASSSGQGGNTEAFF.

There are a few counts of this clone. The chain links TRBV24-1 to TRBJ2-2; 8 positions match TRBD1. Germline V gives CDR1 KGHDR, CDR2 SFDVKD. The CDR3 runs 16 residues. Trimming took 1 base from V and 1 from J; bases not matched to a gene: 1. CDR3 nucleotide sequence: TGTGCCACCAGTGATTTTGGGACAGGGAACACCGGGGAGCTGTTTTTT. This encodes CATSDFGTGNTGELFF.

The chain carries TRBV2 and TRBJ1-4; TRBD1 is a possible D gene (5 bases). The CDR3 has 13 amino acids. CDR1 SNHLY and CDR2 FYNNEI come from the germline V gene. Deletions cut 6 bases from V and 4 bases from J, with 9 bases between. The CDR3 is CASRKGVNEKLFF. The CDR3, as DNA: TGTGCCAGCAGGAAAGGGGTTAATGAAAAACTGTTTTTT. The complete variable domain, with remaining parts taken from reference TRBV2 and TRBJ1-4, reads EPEVTQTPSHQVTQMGQEVILRCVPISNHLYFYWYRQILGQKVEFLVSFYNNEISEKSEIFDDQFSVERPDGSNFTLKIRSTKLEDSAMYFCASRKGVNEKLFFGSGTQLSVL.

The chain is built from TRBV7-2 and TRBJ2-7; no firm D call. Germline lookup yields CDR1 SGHTA and CDR2 FQGNSA. This CDR3 comprises 15 residues. V gave up 1 base and J gave up 3 bases, with 13 bases separating them. The CDR3 loop is CASSLGSGRNYEQYF. The CDR3 nucleotides read TGTGCCAGCAGCTTAGGTTCAGGCAGAAACTACGAGCAGTACTTC.

The chain couples TRBV9 to TRBJ1-4, with 7 nucleotides matching TRBD1. The CDR3 runs 16 residues. Losses at the gene ends were 4 bases for V and 4 bases for J; bases not matched to a gene: 10. Germline V gene data show CDR1 as SGDLS and CDR2 as YYNGEE. The CDR3 DNA sequence: TGTGCCAGCAGCTTCGATCCGGGACAGAGTAATGAAAAACTGTTTTTT. Its translation is CASSFDPGQSNEKLFF.

The chain links TRBV11-2 to TRBJ1-1, with D possibly matching TRBD1 (5 bases). The CDR3 totals 14 residues. Germline V CDR1 and CDR2: SGHAT, FQNNGV. The ends were cut back, 7 bases at V and 3 bases at J, with 15 bases in the middle. CDR3 amino acids: CASNPQGGHTEAFF. CDR3 nucleotides: TGTGCCAGCAACCCCCAGGGAGGGCACACTGAAGCTTTCTTT.

The chain uses TRBV27 and TRBJ1-6; D remains ambiguous. The V end lost 0 bases, the J end lost 9 bases, and 6 bases lay between the germline ends. This CDR3 has 13 residues. Per the germline V gene, CDR1 is MNHEY and CDR2 is SMNVEV (reference sequence). The CDR3 DNA follows: TGTGCCAGCAGTTTATCTAGCGGTTCACCCCTCCACTTT. It encodes CASSLSSGSPLHF.

Here the CDR3 reads CASSPRQGPTEAFF. CDR3 DNA: TGTGCCAGCAGCCCCCGGCAGGGTCCCACTGAAGCTTTCTTT. The genes are TRBV9 and TRBJ1-1, with a possible D match to TRBD1 (5 bases). This CDR3 is built from 14 residues. Trimming removed 4 bases from V and 4 bases from J, with 14 bases in between. Germline values: CDR1 SGDLS, CDR2 YYNGEE.

The rearrangement links TRBV25-1 to TRBJ1-2; D possibly corresponds to TRBD1 (6 bases). The CDR3 runs 13 residues. V was clipped by 6 bases and J by 6 bases, with 14 bases between them. Germline V lookup: CDR1 MGHDK, CDR2 SYGVNS. The CDR3, as DNA: TGTGCCAGCAGAGCGGGGGGCACGGATGGCTACACCTTC. Translated, it gives CASRAGGTDGYTF.